Detailed here is one T cell receptor (beta chain). This clonotype showed up many times. The target of this receptor is not known. The sample holds no much larger clone one base away, and base qualities are not on file. This sample stems from a study of T cells in Graves' hyperthyroidism and ophthalmopathy (dated by TCRdb to between 2018 and 2021). A note on the overall study: Peripheral blood was collected at initial diagnosis, before any treatment. The 100 discovery patients were randomly split 7:3 into training and test sets. In addition, the study compared T-cell repertoires in thyroid tissue and in blood from a handful of Graves' hyperthyroidism patients. To identify distinguishing TCR V-J signatures, a discovery cohort of some 100 patients was used, comprising some 45 with Graves' ophthalmopathy and 55 to 65 with stable Graves' hyperthyroidism. After blood sampling, hyperthyroidism patients were treated with methimazole at a starting dose of 30 mg daily, and ophthalmopathy patients were treated with high-dose intravenous methylprednisolone. Prospective prediction of ophthalmopathy was tested in an independent validation cohort consisting of fewer than 20 hyperthyroidism patients and around 16 patients who later progressed to ophthalmopathy. The paper describes TCR Vbeta CDR3 sequencing of 130 to 150 peripheral blood samples, made up of some 42 ophthalmopathy patients, more than 70 hyperthyroidism patients and 17 progressor patients.

The TCR beta CDR3 regions were amplified from the RNA transcripts. For the first round of RT-PCR on the TCR CDR3, the HTBI primer set was used together with the Qiagen OneStep RT-PCR kit. Libraries were constructed in a second round of multiplex PCR, after which size selection and purification were carried out. Libraries were sequenced paired-end with 100 bp reads on an Illumina HiSeq2000. In the original analysis: SOAPnuke was used to process the raw data, removing reads that contained adapters or uncalled bases, had a mean Phred below 15, or lacked an exact match to the constant primer or identifier. High-quality paired reads were merged with COPE v1.2.5, and unique nucleotide sequences were defined as clonotypes. MiTCR v1.1 was used to align clonotypes to the IMGT TRBV, TRBD and TRBJ reference segments. The analysis was restricted to V-J combinations with a frequency above 0.0001, which together covered about 99% of the repertoires. The TCS score was defined as the ratio of F50 (clonal expansion) to E x V (chaos), calculated using BLOSUM62-based TCRdist between CDR3 peptides within each V-J. Welch's t-statistics and random forest reduced 514 V-J features to some 14, which were used in a naive Bayes classifier (R e1071). TCRdb reworked the public reads: Q25 trimming with fastp, MiXCR clone assembly, productive beta chains retained. Here each entry gathers all rows of one CDR3 protein and keeps the most common genes and DNA. These V and J calls rely on TCRdb rather than the paper's analysis. For this sample the table gives nearly 600,000 distinct CDR3 sequences, of which around 14% were detected only once. The top ten hold 7% to 9% of the sample.

The study at large found these results: Blood samples also contained most of the expanded thyroid clonotypes (frequency above 0.001), which suggests that blood repertoires may reflect thyroid immune responses. No statistical method was used to set the sample size in advance, and investigators knew the group allocation. In cross-validation, a model built on a 13 V-J signature told ophthalmopathy apart from stable hyperthyroidism with approximately 90% sensitivity and approximately 81% specificity, and in testing the same model reached 80%/75%. In validation, the model predicted progression to ophthalmopathy with roughly 66% sensitivity and over 72% specificity, a median of about 6 months before onset.

Moderately to severely active disease, a Clinical Activity Score of at least 3, a NOSPECS grade of at least 4, and a duration under 3 months were present in ophthalmopathy patients. Exclusion was applied to patients with uncontrolled infections, other autoimmune diseases, pregnancy or lactation. Diagnoses relied on clinical symptoms, serum thyroxine and TRAb, thyroid ultrasound and orbital computed tomography. PBMCs were separated from around 9.1 ml of fresh peripheral blood using Ficoll-Paque density gradient centrifugation. Trizol reagent was used to extract total RNA, and RNA quality was then checked on an Agilent 2100 Bioanalyzer. The trim is 4 bases for V and 5 bases for J, with a gap of 8 bases between the germline ends. CDR1 SGHDN and CDR2 FVKESK were looked up in the germline V gene. The cysteine opens and the phenylalanine closes a CDR3 of 12 amino acids. The CDR3 DNA has 36 bases and is translated from base 1.

The clonotype was recovered from a young woman with Graves' ophthalmopathy. Sequenced sample: blood. Rearrangement joined TRBV14 to TRBJ2-5, with the D gene possibly TRBD1 or TRBD2, each one fitting 5 bases. The DNA sequence is TGTGCCAGCAGCCCGGGGCCGGAGACCCAGTACTTC. Its protein is CASSPGPETQYF.